The entry that follows covers one T cell receptor (beta chain) sequence. Generated by immunoSEQ multiplex PCR, the TCRdb table keeps only in-frame clones and is missing some. The sample has some 170,000 clones; just under 90% are singletons. This entry is derived from a study of T cell responses to AZD1222 COVID-19 vaccine. This CDR3 has 14 residues. From germline, CDR1 is MNHNY and CDR2 SVGAGI (reference sequence). Trimming took 3 bases from V and 11 from J, leaving 17 bases between them. Sequenced material: peripheral blood, taken 28 days after the second dose of the MenACWY control vaccine. This chain joins TRBV6-6 and TRBJ2-4, with D possibly matching TRBD2 (6 bases). The origin of this receptor is an adult who received the MenACWY meningococcal vaccine as a control. As DNA, the CDR3 is TGTGCCAGCAGTTATGGCGGGGACGTAAGGGTTCAGTACTTC. This codes for CASSYGGDVRVQYF.